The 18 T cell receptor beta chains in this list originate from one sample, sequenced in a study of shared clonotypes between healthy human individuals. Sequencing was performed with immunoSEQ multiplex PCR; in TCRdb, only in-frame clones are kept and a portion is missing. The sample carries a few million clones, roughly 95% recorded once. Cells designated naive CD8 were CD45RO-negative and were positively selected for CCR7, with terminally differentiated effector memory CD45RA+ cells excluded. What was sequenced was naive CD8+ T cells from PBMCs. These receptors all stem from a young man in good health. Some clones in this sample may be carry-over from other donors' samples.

CDR3 sequence: CAIARQSGSDTEAFF. The CDR3 nucleotides read TGTGCCATCGCCCGGCAGTCGGGTTCGGACACTGAAGCTTTCTTT. The rearrangement joins TRBV10-3 to TRBJ1-1; D remains ambiguous. The CDR3 covers 15 residues. CDR1 and CDR2 (germline): ENHRY, SYGVKD. V was pared by 8 bases and J by 3 bases, with 19 bases between.

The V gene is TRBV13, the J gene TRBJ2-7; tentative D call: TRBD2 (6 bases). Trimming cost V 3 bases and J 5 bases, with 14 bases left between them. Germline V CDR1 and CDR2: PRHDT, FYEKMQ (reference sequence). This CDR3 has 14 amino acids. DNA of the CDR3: TGTGCCAGCAGCTTGTATCTAGCGTCGGACGAGCAGTACTTC. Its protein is CASSLYLASDEQYF.

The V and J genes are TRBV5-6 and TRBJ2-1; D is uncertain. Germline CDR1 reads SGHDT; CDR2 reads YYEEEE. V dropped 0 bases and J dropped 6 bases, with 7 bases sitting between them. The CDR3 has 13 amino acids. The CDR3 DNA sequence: TGTGCCAGCAGCTTGGACAGCTCCAATGAGCAGTTCTTC. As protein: CASSLDSSNEQFF.

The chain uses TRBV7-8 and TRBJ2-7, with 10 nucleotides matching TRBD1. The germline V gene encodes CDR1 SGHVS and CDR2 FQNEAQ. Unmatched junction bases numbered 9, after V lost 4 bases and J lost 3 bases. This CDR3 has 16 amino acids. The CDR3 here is CASSSSRDRGRYEQYF. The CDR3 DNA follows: TGTGCCAGCAGCTCAAGCCGGGACAGGGGCCGCTACGAGCAGTACTTC.

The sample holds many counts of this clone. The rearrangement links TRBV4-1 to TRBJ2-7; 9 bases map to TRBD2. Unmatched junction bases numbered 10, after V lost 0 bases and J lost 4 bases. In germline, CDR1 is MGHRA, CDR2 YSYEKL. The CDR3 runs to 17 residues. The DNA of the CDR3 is TGCGCCAGCAGCCAAGAGTGGCGGGAGGGTGGGGTTTACGAGCAGTACTTC. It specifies CASSQEWREGGVYEQYF.

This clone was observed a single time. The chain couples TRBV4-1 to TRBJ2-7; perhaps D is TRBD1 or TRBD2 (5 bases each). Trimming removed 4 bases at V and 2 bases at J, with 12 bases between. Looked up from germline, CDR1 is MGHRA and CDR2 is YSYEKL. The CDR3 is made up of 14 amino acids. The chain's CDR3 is CASSLGDVPYEQYF. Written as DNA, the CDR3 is TGCGCCAGCAGCCTAGGGGACGTTCCCTACGAGCAGTACTTC.

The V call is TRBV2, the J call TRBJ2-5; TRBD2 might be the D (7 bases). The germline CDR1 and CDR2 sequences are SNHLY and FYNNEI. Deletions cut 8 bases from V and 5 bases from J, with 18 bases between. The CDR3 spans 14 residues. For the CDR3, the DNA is TGTGCCAGCTTCTTAGGGGGGGGAAGGGAGACCCAGTACTTC. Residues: CASFLGGGRETQYF.

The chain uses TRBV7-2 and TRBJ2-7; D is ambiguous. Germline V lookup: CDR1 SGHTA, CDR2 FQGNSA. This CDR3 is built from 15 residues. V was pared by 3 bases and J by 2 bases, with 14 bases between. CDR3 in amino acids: CASSFAVGLTYEQYF. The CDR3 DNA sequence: TGTGCCAGCAGCTTCGCTGTCGGCCTGACCTACGAGCAGTACTTC.

CDR3 loop: CASSQPGQGNYGYTF. Written as DNA, the CDR3 is TGTGCCAGCAGCCAACCTGGACAGGGAAACTATGGCTACACCTTC. The J gene is TRBJ1-2, the V gene TRBV4-2, with 8 positions matching TRBD1. The CDR3 totals 15 residues. The germline CDR1 and CDR2 sequences are LGHNA and YNFKEQ. V was clipped by 2 bases and J by 2 bases; unmatched bases: 4.

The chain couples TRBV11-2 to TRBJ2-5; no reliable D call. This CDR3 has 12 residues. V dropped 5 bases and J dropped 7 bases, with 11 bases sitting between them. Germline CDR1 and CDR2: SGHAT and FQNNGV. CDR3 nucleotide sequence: TGTGCCAGCAGCCGTGGGGTAGGGACCCAGTACTTC. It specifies CASSRGVGTQYF.

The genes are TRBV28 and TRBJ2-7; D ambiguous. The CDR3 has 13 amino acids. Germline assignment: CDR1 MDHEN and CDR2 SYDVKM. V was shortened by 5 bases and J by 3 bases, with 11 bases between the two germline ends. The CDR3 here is CASSPRHLYEQYF. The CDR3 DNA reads TGTGCCAGCAGTCCTAGACACCTCTACGAGCAGTACTTC. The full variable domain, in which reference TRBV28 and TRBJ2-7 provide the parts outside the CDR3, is DVKVTQSSRYLVKRTGEKVFLECVQDMDHENMFWYRQDPGLGLRLIYFSYDVKMKEKGDIPEGYSVSREKKERFSLILESASTNQTSMYLCASSPRHLYEQYFGPGTRLTVT.

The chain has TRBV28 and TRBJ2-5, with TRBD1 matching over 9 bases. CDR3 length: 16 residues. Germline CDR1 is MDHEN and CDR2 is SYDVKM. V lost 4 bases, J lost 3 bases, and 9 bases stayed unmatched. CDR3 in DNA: TGTGCCAGCAGTTCCCTCCAAACAGGGGGCGAAGAGACCCAGTACTTC. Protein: CASSSLQTGGEETQYF.

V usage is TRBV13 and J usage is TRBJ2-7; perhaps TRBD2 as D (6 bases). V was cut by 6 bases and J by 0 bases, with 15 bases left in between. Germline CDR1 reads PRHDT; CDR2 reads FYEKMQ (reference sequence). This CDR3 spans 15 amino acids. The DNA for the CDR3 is TGTGCCAGCAGACTGACTAGTCTAAGCTCCTACGAGCAGTACTTC. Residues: CASRLTSLSSYEQYF.

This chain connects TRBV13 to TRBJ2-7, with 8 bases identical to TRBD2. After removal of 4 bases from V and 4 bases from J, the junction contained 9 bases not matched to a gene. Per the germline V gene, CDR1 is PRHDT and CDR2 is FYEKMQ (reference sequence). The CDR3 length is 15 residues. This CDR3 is CASSSAGSGTYEQYF. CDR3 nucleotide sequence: TGTGCCAGCAGCTCAGCGGGTAGCGGGACGTACGAGCAGTACTTC. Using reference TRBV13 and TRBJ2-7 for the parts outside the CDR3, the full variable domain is AAGVIQSPRHLIKEKRETATLKCYPIPRHDTVYWYQQGPGQDPQFLISFYEKMQSDKGSIPDRFSAQQFSDYHSELNMSSLELGDSALYFCASSSAGSGTYEQYFGPGTRLTVT.

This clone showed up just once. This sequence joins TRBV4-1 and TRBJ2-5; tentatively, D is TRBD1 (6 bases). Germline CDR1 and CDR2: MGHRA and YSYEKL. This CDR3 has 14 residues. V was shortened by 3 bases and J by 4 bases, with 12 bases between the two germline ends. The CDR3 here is CASSQRQGLETQYF. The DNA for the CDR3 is TGCGCCAGCAGCCAGAGGCAGGGGTTAGAGACCCAGTACTTC.

CDR3 bases: TGCAGCGTGTGGGGCGGAAGGACTAGCGGGATCGTCCGCCGGAATGAGCAGTTCTTC. Its protein product is CSVWGGRTSGIVRRNEQFF. The chain carries TRBV29-1 and TRBJ2-1; TRBD2 matches at 12 bases. CDR1 and CDR2 from the germline V gene are SQVTM and ANQGSEA. This CDR3 is built from 19 residues. Losses at the gene ends were 6 bases for V and 7 bases for J; bases not matched to a gene: 22.

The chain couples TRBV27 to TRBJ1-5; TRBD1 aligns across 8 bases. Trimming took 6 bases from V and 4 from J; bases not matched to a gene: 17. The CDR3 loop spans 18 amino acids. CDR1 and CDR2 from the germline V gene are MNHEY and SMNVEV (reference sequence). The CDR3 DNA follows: TGTGCCAGCAGCCGCATATCGACCCAGGGGGCTGGAAATCAGCCCCAGCATTTT. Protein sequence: CASSRISTQGAGNQPQHF.

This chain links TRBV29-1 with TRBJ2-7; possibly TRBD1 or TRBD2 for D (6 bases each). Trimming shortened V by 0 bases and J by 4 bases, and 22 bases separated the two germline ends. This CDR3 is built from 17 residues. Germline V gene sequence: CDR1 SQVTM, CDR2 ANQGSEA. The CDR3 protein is CSVEDHEGGQNPYEQYF. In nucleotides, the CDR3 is TGCAGCGTTGAAGATCACGAAGGGGGGCAGAACCCTTACGAGCAGTACTTC.